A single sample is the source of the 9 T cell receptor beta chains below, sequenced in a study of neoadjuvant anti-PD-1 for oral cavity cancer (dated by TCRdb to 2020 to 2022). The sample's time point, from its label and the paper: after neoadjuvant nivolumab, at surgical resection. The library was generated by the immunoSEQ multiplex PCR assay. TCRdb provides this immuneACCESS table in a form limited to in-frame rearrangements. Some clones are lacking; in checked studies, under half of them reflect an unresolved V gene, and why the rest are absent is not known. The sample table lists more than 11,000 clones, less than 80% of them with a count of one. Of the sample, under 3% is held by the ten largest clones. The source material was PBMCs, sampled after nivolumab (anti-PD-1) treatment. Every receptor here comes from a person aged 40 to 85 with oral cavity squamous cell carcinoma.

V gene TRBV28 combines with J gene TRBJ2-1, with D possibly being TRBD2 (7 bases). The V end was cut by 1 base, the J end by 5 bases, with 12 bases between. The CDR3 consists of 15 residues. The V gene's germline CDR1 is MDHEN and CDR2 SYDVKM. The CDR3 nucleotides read TGTGCCAGCAGTTTATACAGGGCGGGAGACAATGAGCAGTTCTTC. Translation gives CASSLYRAGDNEQFF.

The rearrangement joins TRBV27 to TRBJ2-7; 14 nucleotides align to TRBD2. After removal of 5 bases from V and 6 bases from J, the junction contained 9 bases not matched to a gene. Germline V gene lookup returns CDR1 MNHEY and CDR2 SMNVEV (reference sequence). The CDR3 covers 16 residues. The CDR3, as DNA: TGTGCCAGCAGTCTAGGACTAGCGGGAGGTCTACGCGAGCAGTACTTC. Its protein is CASSLGLAGGLREQYF.

The CDR3 region has the DNA TGTGCCAGCAGCGTAGCTACTAGTATGGATGAGCAGTTCTTC. Amino acids: CASSVATSMDEQFF. V and J are TRBV9 and TRBJ2-1; a weak D match, TRBD2 (5 bases). V lost 0 bases to trimming and J lost 8 bases, with 12 bases between them. This CDR3 is built from 14 residues. CDR1 and CDR2 from the germline V gene are SGDLS and YYNGEE.

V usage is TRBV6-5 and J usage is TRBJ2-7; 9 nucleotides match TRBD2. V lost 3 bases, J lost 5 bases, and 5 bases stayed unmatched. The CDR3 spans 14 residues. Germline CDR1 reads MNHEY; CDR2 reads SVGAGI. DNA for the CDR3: TGTGCCAGCAGTTATGGGGCTAGCGGGAACGAGCAGTACTTC. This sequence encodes CASSYGASGNEQYF.

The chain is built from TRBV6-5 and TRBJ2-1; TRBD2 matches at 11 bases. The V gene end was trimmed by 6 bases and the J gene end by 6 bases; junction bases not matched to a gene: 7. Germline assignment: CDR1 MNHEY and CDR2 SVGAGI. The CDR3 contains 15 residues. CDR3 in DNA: TGTGCCAGCAGGCAAACTAGCGGGAGAAGCAATGAGCAGTTCTTC. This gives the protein CASRQTSGRSNEQFF.

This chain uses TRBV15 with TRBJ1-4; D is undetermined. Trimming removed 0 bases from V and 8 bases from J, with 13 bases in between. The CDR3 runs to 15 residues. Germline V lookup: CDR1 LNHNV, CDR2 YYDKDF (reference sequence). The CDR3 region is CATSRELKGLEKLFF. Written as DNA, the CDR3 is TGTGCCACCAGCAGAGAGTTAAAGGGCTTGGAAAAACTGTTTTTT.

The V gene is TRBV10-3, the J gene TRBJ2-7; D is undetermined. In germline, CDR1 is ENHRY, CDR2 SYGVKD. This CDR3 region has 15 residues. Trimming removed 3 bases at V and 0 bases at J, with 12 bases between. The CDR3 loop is CAISDIGSSSYEQYF. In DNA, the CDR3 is TGTGCCATCAGTGACATCGGCTCGAGCTCCTACGAGCAGTACTTC.

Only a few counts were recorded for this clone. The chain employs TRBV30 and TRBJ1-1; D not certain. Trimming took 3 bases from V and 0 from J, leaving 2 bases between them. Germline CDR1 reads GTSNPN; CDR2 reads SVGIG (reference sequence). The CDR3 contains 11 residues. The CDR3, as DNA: TGTGCCTGGAGCGTGAACACTGAAGCTTTCTTT. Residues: CAWSVNTEAFF. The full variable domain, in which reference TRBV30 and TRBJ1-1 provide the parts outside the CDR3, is SQTIHQWPATLVQPVGSPLSLECTVEGTSNPNLYWYRQAAGRGLQLLFYSVGIGQISSEVPQNLSASRPQDRQFILSSKKLLLSDSGFYLCAWSVNTEAFFGQGTRLTVV.

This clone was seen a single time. Written as DNA, the CDR3 is TGTGCCAGCAGCCTTGCTGGGGGCGGTACAGATACGCAGTATTTT. Translation gives CASSLAGGGTDTQYF. This rearrangement joins TRBV11-2 to TRBJ2-3, with a tentative D call TRBD1 (6 bases). The CDR3 is 15 amino acids. The V end lost 5 bases, the J end lost 3 bases, and 15 bases lay between the germline ends. The germline CDR1 and CDR2 sequences are SGHAT and FQNNGV.